This T cell receptor beta chain was sequenced for a study of T cell repertoires in cytomegalovirus infection. In the study overall: CMV infection and matching HLA type were both indicated by public TCR beta signatures. Regarding the study as a whole: Carriers of CMV and the relevant HLA type were discriminated by public TCR beta frequency. Clonotypes of TCR beta that were HLA-C-restricted and CMV-specific dominated the ex vivo response.

This clonotype occurred many times. The antigen is undetermined. Via MiXCR, TCRdb re-called the reads, giving one row per CDR3 protein. The table records about 300,000 distinct CDR3 sequences, about 9.1% of them present only once. V lost 1 base to trimming and J lost 1 base; unmatched junction nucleotides: 1. CDR3 length equals 17 residues. The receptor comes from a human donor in good health (CMV status not recorded). Some clones in this sample may be carry-over from other donors' samples. The sequencing sample was made of PBMCs. This chain connects TRBV12-3 or TRBV12-4 to TRBJ2-3; 14 bases agree with TRBD2. The CDR3 nucleotides are TGTGCCAGCAGTTTAGGGACTAGCGGGGGGCGCACAGATACGCAGTATTTT. Its protein is CASSLGTSGGRTDTQYF.